Included here is one T cell receptor beta chain sequence, with context. No antigen is known for it. The V end lost 1 base, the J end lost 1 base, and 7 bases lay between the germline ends. The CDR3 has 15 amino acids. CDR1 is SGHTA, CDR2 FQGTGA, per germline. Treatment of patients with chemo-refractory metastatic non-small-cell lung cancer consisted of focal radiation plus CTLA-4 blockade with ipilimumab. This sample was included in a study of radiotherapy plus CTLA-4 blockade in lung cancer. Overall study: Objective response rate was over 15%; disease control rate, around 31%.

Study-wide results and caveats: Some TCR clones had been derived from tumors. These clones expanded in peripheral blood after radiotherapy plus ipilimumab.

The data were produced by immunoSEQ multiplex PCR, yet TCRdb's version contains in-frame clones alone and is incomplete. Among tens of thousands of clones listed, roughly 80% were seen once. The starting material was peripheral blood, obtained from a patient treated with radiotherapy plus ipilimumab. The sequence was obtained from a human donor with non-small cell lung cancer who had stable disease on radiotherapy plus ipilimumab. The genes are TRBV7-3 and TRBJ2-2; D is unclear. The CDR3 spells CASSLISENTGELFF. The CDR3 nucleotides are TGTGCCAGCAGCTTAATCAGCGAGAACACCGGGGAGCTGTTTTTT.